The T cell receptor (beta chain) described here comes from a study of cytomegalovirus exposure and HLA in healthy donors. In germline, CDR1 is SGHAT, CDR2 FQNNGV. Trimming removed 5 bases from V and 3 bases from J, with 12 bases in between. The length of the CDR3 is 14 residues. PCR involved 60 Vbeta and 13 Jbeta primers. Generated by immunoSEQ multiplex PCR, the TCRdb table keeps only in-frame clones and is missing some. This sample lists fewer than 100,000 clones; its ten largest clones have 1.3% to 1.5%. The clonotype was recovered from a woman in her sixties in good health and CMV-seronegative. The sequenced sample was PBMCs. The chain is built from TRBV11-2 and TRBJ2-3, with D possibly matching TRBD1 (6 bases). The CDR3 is CASSPHRATDTQYF. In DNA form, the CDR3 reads TGTGCCAGCAGCCCCCACAGGGCTACAGATACGCAGTATTTT.